Described below is a single TCR beta chain sequence and its context. Its specific antigen is unknown. The record has no base qualities; no much larger clone is one base away. The sample is drawn from a study of beta chain features in type 1 diabetes (dated by TCRdb to 2016 to 2019). Some background on the complete study: Mean age, gender distribution, total cell number and subset yield did not differ between patients and healthy donors. In the study, recently diagnosed type 1 diabetes patients and matched healthy donors were compared on the TCRB repertoires of their sorted circulating CD4+ T cell subsets. Across all samples, around 99 million sorted cells were examined, and cell number per subset correlated strongly with RNA yield. Regulatory and stem cell-like memory subsets were obtained from only 8 patients and about eight healthy donors, while naive and central memory subsets were obtained from all 30 or so donors.

The High Capacity cDNA Reverse Transcription Kit was used to reverse transcribe all of the isolated RNA, meaning that expressed TCRB transcripts were what got sequenced. Naive, central memory and regulatory T cell samples underwent deep immunoSEQ sequencing, averaging around 3.6 million total reads per sample. Sorted cells were lysed in RLT buffer, and RNA was extracted using DNase-treated RNeasy Micro or Mini kits according to cell number. Each cell subset was processed separately to prevent cross-contamination, with patient and healthy donor samples processed together. Using the immunoSEQ multiplex PCR, TCRB sequences were amplified from cDNA into 87-bp fragments spanning the CDR3 region. Amplicons were sequenced on the Illumina HiSeq platform. The study's processing was this. PCR bias was corrected computationally using synthetic template baselines, and reads within Hamming distance 2 were collapsed, with unmergeable singletons discarded. Reads were aligned against IMGT so that V, D and J genes, CDR3 length and insertions or deletions at six rearrangement sites could be assigned. Within each subset, clonotype counts were normalized to the number of sorted cells before true diversity and Gini coefficients were calculated with the tcR R package. The overlap coefficient, calculated on TCRB nucleotide sequences, was used to measure repertoire sharing. Entries here come from immuneACCESS through TCRdb and include only in-frame sequences with V and J called. Some clones fail to appear in such tables; in the studies checked, an unresolved V gene covers under half of the shortfall, and the cause of the remainder is unknown. D and trimming were read from the DNA, whereas the V and J calls and clone size are those reported in that table. The sample data list 38,000 or so clones, and around 64% of these were observed just once. In total, the top ten clones hold approximately 2% of the sample.

Overall study results and their limits: Because cDNA was sequenced instead of genomic DNA, highly expressing activated cells could be over-represented, though the groups showed no difference in activation or CD3 levels. Naive, central memory and regulatory TCRB repertoires appeared more similar among patients than among healthy donors. Type 1 diabetes patients showed a moderate but significant shortening of TCRB CDR3 length in all four CD4+ subsets. Shorter templates might be favored by PCR, yet because patient and control samples were amplified and corrected together, any such skew would affect both groups equally. Fewer insertions and more nucleotide deletions at VDJ recombination sites were observed in patients with type 1 diabetes, implying thymic rearrangement abnormalities. Only small numbers of individuals were included in the HLA sub-analyses, which left unresolved whether HLA type had any influence on TCRB rearrangement.

A single peripheral blood draw of 90 to 150 mL on average was collected from each donor into heparinised tubes. Using a panel that included CD45RO, CCR7, CD25, CD127, CD95 and CD27, naive, central memory, regulatory and stem cell-like memory CD4+ T cells were sorted on a BD FACSAria II. Every sorted population had a purity above 95%. PBMCs were separated immediately by Lymphoprep density gradient centrifugation and were stained directly, without being cultured. So that batch effects would be minimized, each experiment stained and sorted samples in pairs, pairing one healthy donor with one patient. The sequence derives from a young woman in good health. Sequencing was done on a sample of Tregs from blood. Explained via the paper, the cell subset or site label denotes: regulatory CD4+ T cells.

The CDR3 protein: CAIRKGLAGGLPGEDTQYF. The nucleotide sequence is given as TGTGCCATCAGGAAGGGACTAGCGGGAGGCTTACCTGGGGAAGATACGCAGTATTTT. The sequence is built from TRBV10-3 and TRBJ2-3; 15 middle bases align to TRBD2. Spanning cysteine to phenylalanine, the CDR3 consists of 19 amino acids. Only CDR3 DNA is held: 57 bases, read in frame from base 1. In the germline V gene, CDR1 corresponds to ENHRY and CDR2 to SYGVKD. Unmatched junction bases come to 15, with V trimmed by 6 bases and J by 5 bases.